The 26 T cell receptor beta chains given below trace back to one sample, sequenced in a study of blood T cell repertoires in COVID-19. Profiling relied on immunoSEQ multiplex PCR, and the TCRdb table lists in-frame clones only, not all of them. This sample carries just over 150,000 clones, 75% to 90% of them seen once, and the ten largest clones take 15%. What was sequenced was peripheral blood. These receptors were collected from a middle-aged woman with acute or convalescent COVID-19.

This rearrangement joins TRBV4-2 to TRBJ1-4, with a tentative D call TRBD1 (6 bases). This CDR3 region has 17 residues. Trimming took off 0 bases at V and 5 bases at J, with 16 bases between the two ends. Per the germline V gene, CDR1 is LGHNA and CDR2 is YNFKEQ. CDR3 loop: CASSQDPLIQGNEKLFF. CDR3 coding DNA: TGTGCCAGCAGCCAAGATCCCCTGATACAGGGAAATGAAAAACTGTTTTTT.

This chain's CDR3 is CASSLQGYGQPGELFF. CDR3 DNA sequence: TGTGCCAGCAGCTTGCAGGGTTACGGTCAACCCGGGGAGCTGTTTTTT. V is TRBV7-9 and J is TRBJ2-2; the D gene is possibly TRBD1 (5 bases). This CDR3 is 16 amino acids long. With 3 bases removed from V and 6 bases from J, the gap between germline ends came to 17 bases. Germline V gene data show CDR1 as SEHNR and CDR2 as FQNEAQ (reference sequence).

V is TRBV27 and J is TRBJ2-3; D remains ambiguous. The V gene lost 4 bases and the J gene lost 6 bases, with 14 bases spanning the gap. Germline-derived CDR1 and CDR2 are MNHEY and SMNVEV (reference sequence). The CDR3 totals 14 residues. The CDR3 DNA sequence: TGTGCCAGCAGTTCCCCGGATAGCTTGGATACGCAGTATTTT. This gives the protein CASSSPDSLDTQYF.

The V call is TRBV3-1 (or the pseudogene TRBV3-2), the J call TRBJ2-3; TRBD2 matches 12 bases. J lost 6 bases, V lost 4 bases, and 5 bases had no gene match. The CDR3 totals 15 residues. Germline lookup yields CDR1 LGHDT and CDR2 YNNKEL (reference sequence). The CDR3, as DNA: TGTGCCAGCAGCCCAACTAGCGGGGGGTGGGATACGCAGTATTTT. It translates to CASSPTSGGWDTQYF.

The chain has TRBV30 and TRBJ1-4, with D perhaps matching TRBD1 (5 bases). CDR3 length: 14 residues. The germline V gene encodes CDR1 GTSNPN and CDR2 SVGIG (reference sequence). The V end lost 6 bases, the J end lost 4 bases, and 15 bases lay between the germline ends. This CDR3 is CACRRGAGNEKLFF. The CDR3 DNA reads as TGTGCCTGCCGACGCGGGGCCGGTAATGAAAAACTGTTTTTT.

The J gene is TRBJ2-1, the V gene TRBV30; a possible D gene is TRBD2 (6 bases). Trimming removed 0 bases from V and 6 bases from J, with 18 bases in between. The CDR3 extends over 16 amino acids. Germline V gene lookup returns CDR1 GTSNPN and CDR2 SVGIG (reference sequence). The chain's CDR3 is CAWSVLASVLINEQFF. The CDR3 DNA reads TGTGCCTGGAGTGTACTGGCTAGCGTTTTAATCAATGAGCAGTTCTTC.

The rearrangement uses TRBV11-3 and TRBJ2-5; D may be TRBD2 (5 bases). The CDR3 sequence is 14 residues long. The V gene lost 5 bases and the J gene lost 2 bases, with 12 bases spanning the gap. The V gene's germline CDR1 is SGHNT and CDR2 YENEEA. The CDR3 reads CASSLEDGQETQYF. The CDR3 coding sequence is TGTGCCAGCAGCCTGGAGGACGGTCAAGAGACCCAGTACTTC.

J is TRBJ1-2 and V is TRBV7-3; 7 nucleotides align to TRBD1. With 5 bases clipped from V and 8 bases from J, the junction kept 14 bases outside the gene matches. CDR3 size: 15 residues. Per germline, CDR1 SGHTA and CDR2 FQGTGA. The CDR3 sequence: CASSLTGDSREGYTF. CDR3 coding DNA: TGTGCCAGCAGCCTTACCGGGGACAGTCGGGAGGGCTACACCTTC. The full variable domain, in which reference TRBV7-3 and TRBJ1-2 provide the parts outside the CDR3, is GAGVSQTPSNKVTEKGKYVELRCDPISGHTALYWYRQSLGQGPEFLIYFQGTGAADDSGLPNDRFFAVRPEGSVSTLKIQRTERGDSAVYLCASSLTGDSREGYTFGSGTRLTVV.

The chain joins TRBV6-1 to TRBJ2-1; the D is unclear. V was pared by 1 base and J by 7 bases, with 11 bases between. CDR1 and CDR2 from the germline V gene are MNHNS and SASEGT. The CDR3 spans 14 residues. DNA of the CDR3: TGTGCCAGCAGTGAAGGCGCCAGACTTAATGAGCAGTTCTTC. Translating gives CASSEGARLNEQFF.

The chain is built from TRBV7-9 and TRBJ1-5, with 7 bases lining up with TRBD1. The CDR3 spans 13 residues. V trimming: 5 bases; J trimming: 5 bases; junction bases outside the gene matches: 3. Germline-derived CDR1 and CDR2 are SEHNR and FQNEAQ (reference sequence). In nucleotides, the CDR3 is TGTGCCAGCAGCCACGGGACAGATCAGCCCCAGCATTTT. Amino acids: CASSHGTDQPQHF.

This chain links TRBV28 with TRBJ1-5; TRBD1 is a possible D gene (5 bases). The V end lost 4 bases, the J end lost 0 bases, and 19 bases lay between the germline ends. The CDR3 consists of 18 residues. CDR1 MDHEN and CDR2 SYDVKM come from the germline V gene. For the CDR3, the DNA is TGTGCCAGCAGTTCATTCCTAGACAGTCCTTATAGCAATCAGCCCCAGCATTTT. Its translation: CASSSFLDSPYSNQPQHF.

The chain employs TRBV6-5 and TRBJ2-2, with D tentatively TRBD1 (6 bases). Trimming left V 7 bases short and J 7 bases short, with 16 bases between. Germline V gives CDR1 MNHEY, CDR2 SVGAGI. There are 14 residues in the CDR3. CDR3 region: CASNKQGLSGELFF. The CDR3 DNA follows: TGTGCCAGCAACAAACAGGGTTTGAGCGGGGAGCTGTTTTTT.

The chain combines TRBV15 with TRBJ1-2; a weak D match, TRBD1 (5 bases). The CDR3 is made up of 15 amino acids. Trimming pared 0 bases from V and 6 bases from J, leaving 14 bases between. Germline CDR1 and CDR2: LNHNV and YYDKDF (reference sequence). The CDR3 protein is CATSRDQWGDNGYTF. DNA of the CDR3: TGTGCCACCAGCAGAGATCAGTGGGGGGATAATGGCTACACCTTC.

The V gene is TRBV3-1 (or the pseudogene TRBV3-2), the J gene TRBJ2-1, with 10 bases matching TRBD2. This CDR3 spans 16 amino acids. Trimming cost V 3 bases and J 2 bases; bases outside gene matches: 4. Germline CDR1 LGHDT, CDR2 YNNKEL (reference sequence). CDR3 region: CASSHSSGGTYNEQFF. The CDR3 nucleotides are TGTGCCAGCAGCCATTCTAGCGGGGGAACCTACAATGAGCAGTTCTTC.

The gene calls are TRBV6-5 and TRBJ2-1; 11 bases agree with TRBD2. V lost 6 bases, J lost 6 bases, and 4 bases stayed unmatched. Looked up from germline, CDR1 is MNHEY and CDR2 is SVGAGI. The CDR3 extends over 14 amino acids. The CDR3 protein is CASSRGLAGNEQFF. The CDR3, as DNA: TGTGCCAGCAGCAGAGGACTAGCGGGCAATGAGCAGTTCTTC.

This clone was recorded only once. V is TRBV10-1 and J is TRBJ2-1, with a weak D call TRBD2 (6 bases). From germline, CDR1 is WNHNN and CDR2 SYGVQD (reference sequence). The CDR3 loop spans 15 amino acids. V was clipped by 3 bases and J by 6 bases, with 15 bases between them. The CDR3, as DNA: TGCGCCAGCAGTGACGGGACTCCCAAGGTCAATGAGCAGTTCTTC. Its translation is CASSDGTPKVNEQFF.

This sequence joins TRBV29-1 and TRBJ2-1; 9 nucleotides line up with TRBD1. The CDR3 spans 14 residues. The germline V gene has CDR1 SQVTM and CDR2 ANQGSEA. With 7 bases clipped from V and 8 bases from J, the junction kept 12 bases outside the gene matches. As DNA, the CDR3 is TGCAGCGGACATCCAGGACAGGGGTTGGATGAGCAGTTCTTC. Translated, it gives CSGHPGQGLDEQFF.

The gene calls are TRBV24-1 and TRBJ2-5, with D unresolved. The CDR3 totals 11 residues. CDR1 is KGHDR and CDR2 is SFDVKD in the germline V gene. Trimming removed 3 bases at V and 6 bases at J, with 4 bases between. CDR3 sequence: CATSDPKTQYF. CDR3 DNA sequence: TGTGCCACCAGTGATCCAAAGACCCAGTACTTC.

The chain recombines TRBV9 with TRBJ2-7, with 7 positions matching TRBD1. CDR3 size: 14 residues. From germline, CDR1 is SGDLS and CDR2 YYNGEE. V was pared by 3 bases and J by 1 base, with 4 bases of the junction left unmatched. The CDR3 reads CASSAPGQSYEQYF. The DNA of the CDR3 is TGTGCCAGCAGCGCTCCGGGACAGTCCTACGAGCAGTACTTC.

The gene calls are TRBV14 and TRBJ2-3; TRBD1 matches at 8 bases. Trimming at V came to 0 bases and at J to 5 bases, leaving 4 bases not matched to a gene. The CDR3 consists of 15 residues. Per germline, CDR1 SGHDN and CDR2 FVKESK. The CDR3 DNA reads TGTGCCAGCAGCCAAGAACAGGGGGTTCAAGATACGCAGTATTTT. The encoded protein is CASSQEQGVQDTQYF. Supplemented by reference TRBV14 and TRBJ2-3, the full variable domain reads EAGVTQFPSHSVIEKGQTVTLRCDPISGHDNLYWYRRVMGKEIKFLLHFVKESKQDESGMPNNRFLAERTGGTYSTLKVQPAELEDSGVYFCASSQEQGVQDTQYFGPGTRLTVL.

The chain recombines TRBV5-6 with TRBJ1-1; TRBD1 agrees at 7 bases. The CDR3 totals 14 residues. Trimming cost V 0 bases and J 11 bases; bases outside gene matches: 10. Germline V gene lookup returns CDR1 SGHDT and CDR2 YYEEEE. CDR3 in DNA: TGTGCCAGCAGCTTGGATCCTGAGGGGGCTTTGGCTTTCTTT. Amino acid sequence: CASSLDPEGALAFF.

V and J are TRBV27 and TRBJ1-1; D not resolved. Germline V CDR1 and CDR2: MNHEY, SMNVEV (reference sequence). The CDR3 has 15 residues. With 4 bases removed from V and 1 base from J, the gap between germline ends came to 13 bases. CDR3 loop: CASSSIGSGNTEAFF. The CDR3 DNA follows: TGTGCCAGCAGTTCTATAGGGAGTGGGAACACTGAAGCTTTCTTT.

This clone appeared once. J is TRBJ1-2 and V is TRBV10-3; D is unresolved. Per germline, CDR1 ENHRY and CDR2 SYGVKD. Trimming pared 3 bases from V and 6 bases from J, leaving 11 bases between. CDR3 size: 13 residues. The CDR3 is CAISDSRGDGYTF. The CDR3 region has the DNA TGTGCCATCAGTGACTCACGGGGAGATGGCTACACCTTC.

The CDR3 sequence: CAWSTWTGGEKLFF. CDR3 bases: TGTGCCTGGAGCACCTGGACAGGAGGTGAAAAACTGTTTTTT. The gene calls are TRBV30 and TRBJ1-4; 7 bases are shared with TRBD1. With 3 bases clipped from V and 7 bases from J, the junction kept 8 bases outside the gene matches. CDR1 is GTSNPN, CDR2 SVGIG, per germline (reference sequence). The CDR3 spans 14 residues.

The chain employs TRBV6-5 and TRBJ1-5, with TRBD1 matching over 9 bases. The V gene's germline CDR1 is MNHEY and CDR2 SVGAGI. Trimming took 8 bases from V and 7 from J; bases not matched to a gene: 6. The CDR3 is 13 amino acids. This CDR3 reads CASRETGGQPQHF. CDR3 bases: TGTGCCAGCCGGGAGACAGGGGGACAGCCCCAGCATTTT.

The genes are TRBV25-1 and TRBJ1-6; D is unresolved. CDR1 MGHDK and CDR2 SYGVNS come from the germline V gene. The germline V and J ends were trimmed by 3 bases and 8 bases, with 14 bases remaining between them. The CDR3 has 15 amino acids. The CDR3 bases are TGTGCCAGCAGTGAGGACTTCCTCGGGGATTCACCCCTCCACTTT. This codes for CASSEDFLGDSPLHF. Supplemented by reference TRBV25-1 and TRBJ1-6, the full variable domain reads EADIYQTPRYLVIGTGKKITLECSQTMGHDKMYWYQQDPGMELHLIHYSYGVNSTEKGDLSSESTVSRIRTEHFPLTLESARPSHTSQYLCASSEDFLGDSPLHFGNGTRLTVT.